This T cell receptor (beta chain) was recovered during a study of blood T cell repertoires in COVID-19. Using immunoSEQ multiplex PCR, the repertoire was profiled, and TCRdb retains in-frame clones only, with some absent. This sample carries 200,000 to 300,000 clones, around 90% of them seen once, and the ten largest clones take about 0.65%. The germline V gene encodes CDR1 MGHRA and CDR2 YSYEKL. The CDR3 length is 13 residues. The V and J ends lost 4 bases and 3 bases respectively, with 9 bases between them. This rearrangement joins TRBV4-1 to TRBJ1-1; D is undetermined. This receptor was identified in a human donor in a cohort sampled during active COVID-19. Material: peripheral blood. The CDR3 DNA reads TGCGCCAGCAGCCTCGGGGTGGACACTGAAGCTTTCTTT. It is translated as CASSLGVDTEAFF.